This TCR beta chain was captured in a study of shared T cell receptors in the human thymus. The CDR3 extends over 12 amino acids. With V trimmed by 4 bases and J by 16 bases, 3 bases remained unmatched. Germline lookup yields CDR1 SEHNR and CDR2 FQNEAQ (reference sequence). Profiling relied on immunoSEQ multiplex PCR, and the TCRdb table lists in-frame clones only, not all of them. The sample includes some 400,000 clones, approximately 95% of them seen just once. The chain couples TRBV7-9 to TRBJ2-1; 14 nucleotides align to TRBD2. This sequence was found in a human donor. Sequencing was carried out using thymocytes. CDR3 amino acids: CASSSGLAGAFF. CDR3 in DNA: TGTGCCAGCAGCTCGGGACTAGCGGGAGCCTTCTTC.